This T cell receptor beta chain comes out of a study of radiation and T cells in renal cell carcinoma. The wider study: Nephrectomy followed 15 Gy stereotactic body radiation by 4 weeks. Study-wide results and limits: Top tumor clonotypes rose in blood 2 weeks post-radiation, then contracted.

Specified time point: blood 2 weeks post-SBRT. Described treatment: 15 Gy SBRT to primary tumor, nephrectomy 4 weeks later. The patient's renal cell carcinoma had clear cell pathology. On this clone itself: Antigen unknown.

Germline trimming cut 2 bases from V and 2 bases from J; bases unmatched to any gene: 4. The CDR3 spans 17 residues. Looked up from germline, CDR1 is SGHRS and CDR2 is YFSETQ. TCRdb's copy holds only in-frame clones and misses some; the assay was immunoSEQ multiplex PCR. The data show roughly 130,000 clones, with 75% to 85% seen just once and 1.5% to 2% held by the top ten. Sequencing used blood, obtained from a patient whose treatment included radiotherapy and nephrectomy. This chain links TRBV5-1 with TRBJ2-6; 10 bases fit TRBD1. The sequence came from an older woman with renal cell carcinoma. This chain's CDR3 is CASSFGQGGTGANVLTF. In DNA, the CDR3 is TGCGCCAGCAGCTTCGGACAGGGGGGCACTGGGGCCAACGTCCTGACTTTC.